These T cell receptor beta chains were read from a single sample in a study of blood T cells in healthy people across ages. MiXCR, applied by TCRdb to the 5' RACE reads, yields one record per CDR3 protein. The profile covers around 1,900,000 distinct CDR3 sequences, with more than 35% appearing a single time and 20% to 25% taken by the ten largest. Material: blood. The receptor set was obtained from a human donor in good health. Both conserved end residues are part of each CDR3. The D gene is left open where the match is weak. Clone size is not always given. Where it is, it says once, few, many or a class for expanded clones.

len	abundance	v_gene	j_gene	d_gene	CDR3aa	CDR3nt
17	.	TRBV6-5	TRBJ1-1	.	CASSYGMGGSANTEAFF	TGTGCCAGCAGTTACGGGATGGGAGGATCGGCGAACACTGAAGCTTTCTTT
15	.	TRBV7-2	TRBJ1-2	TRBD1	CASSSGPTGKIGYTF	TGTGCCAGCAGTTCAGGACCGACAGGGAAGATTGGCTACACCTTC
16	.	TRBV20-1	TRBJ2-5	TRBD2	CSASSGGRVPQETQYF	TGCAGTGCTAGTAGCGGGGGGCGGGTCCCACAAGAGACCCAGTACTTC
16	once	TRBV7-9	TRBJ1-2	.	CASSSLWPGSNYGYTF	TGTGCCAGCAGCTCCCTTTGGCCGGGGTCCAATTATGGCTACACCTTC
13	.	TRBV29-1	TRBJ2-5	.	CSATPSFGETQYF	TGCAGCGCCACCCCTAGCTTCGGAGAGACCCAGTACTTC
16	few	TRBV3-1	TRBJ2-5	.	CASSQSRGDFQETQYF	TGTGCCAGCAGCCAGTCGAGGGGAGACTTCCAAGAGACCCAGTACTTC
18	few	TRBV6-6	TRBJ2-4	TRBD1	CASRPGQGRDGAKNIQYF	TGTGCCAGCAGACCGGGACAGGGAAGGGACGGAGCCAAAAACATTCAGTACTTC
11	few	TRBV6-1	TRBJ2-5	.	CASRVQETQYF	TGTGCCAGCAGGGTCCAAGAGACCCAGTACTTC
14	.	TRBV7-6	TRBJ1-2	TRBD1	CASSAGTGAYGYTF	TGTGCCAGCAGCGCCGGGACAGGGGCCTATGGCTACACCTTC
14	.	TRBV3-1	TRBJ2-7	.	CASSTRDFGYEQYF	TGCGCCAGCAGCACACGGGACTTTGGCTACGAGCAGTACTTC
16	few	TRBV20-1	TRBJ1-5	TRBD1	CSASRLGTVMKQPQHF	TGCAGTGCTAGCCGTCTCGGGACAGTCATGAAGCAGCCCCAGCATTTT
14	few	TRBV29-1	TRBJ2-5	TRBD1	CSVDGQGLQETQYF	TGCAGCGTTGATGGACAGGGGTTACAAGAGACCCAGTACTTC
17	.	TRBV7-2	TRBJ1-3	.	CASSLKGGGGSGNTIYF	TGTGCCAGCAGCTTGAAGGGCGGTGGGGGCTCTGGAAACACCATATATTTT
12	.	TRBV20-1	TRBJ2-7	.	CSVPGPAYEQYF	TGCAGTGTCCCGGGCCCTGCCTACGAGCAGTACTTC